Listed below are T cell receptor beta chains from one sample, sequenced in a study of neoadjuvant anti-PD-1 for oral cavity cancer. Profiled with immunoSEQ multiplex PCR; TCRdb holds only in-frame clones, not every one. The table lists tens of thousands of clones, about 36% of them singletons, with 16% in the top ten. Source: tumor tissue, taken after nivolumab (anti-PD-1) treatment. All receptors derive from a person aged 35 to 85 with oral cavity squamous cell carcinoma. Each CDR3 is given with its conserved first and last residue. The D gene is left open where the match is weak.

cdr3_aa,d_call,j_call,v_call
CASSDGLALQLRVLKANVLTF,NA,TRBJ2-6,TRBV6-4
CASSYSGGLGYGYTF,NA,TRBJ1-2,TRBV6-5
CASSRDRGNNEQFF,TRBD1,TRBJ2-1,TRBV7-6
CASRSPDRGSYEQYF,TRBD1,TRBJ2-7,TRBV28
CASSFFGTRSGNTIYF,NA,TRBJ1-3,TRBV28
CASSINVGGSYEQYF,NA,TRBJ2-7,TRBV7-9
CASSQNAQGGETQYF,NA,TRBJ2-5,TRBV5-1
CASSHRDGAYEQYF,NA,TRBJ2-7,TRBV6-6
CASRFEETQYF,NA,TRBJ2-5,TRBV5-1
CASSLSSGTSYEQYF,TRBD2,TRBJ2-7,TRBV7-8
CASSVVPSLLGLAGGFYNEQFF,TRBD2,TRBJ2-1,TRBV9
CASSVGSYGYTF,NA,TRBJ1-2,TRBV28
CASSLSGMNTGELFF,NA,TRBJ2-2,TRBV5-4
CASILGGTEAFF,NA,TRBJ1-1,TRBV6-5
CASSLGQGGRQPQHF,NA,TRBJ1-5,TRBV7-8
CASSFSGRSNEQFF,TRBD2,TRBJ2-1,TRBV5-1
CASSYRGSTDTQYF,NA,TRBJ2-3,TRBV6-5
CASSQDTVLLGYTF,NA,TRBJ1-2,TRBV4-2
CASSYGVSGAKYEQYF,NA,TRBJ2-7,TRBV6-5
CASSLYVTGFGNSPLHF,NA,TRBJ1-6,TRBV5-8
CASSYGGSSYNEQFF,NA,TRBJ2-1,TRBV6-5
CASSPLAASYNEQFF,TRBD2,TRBJ2-1,TRBV7-2
CASSEPNQPQHF,NA,TRBJ1-5,TRBV2
CASSLHNNTDTQYF,NA,TRBJ2-3,TRBV5-4
CASSVGEWGLGYTF,NA,TRBJ1-2,TRBV9
CASSPEAGGPTDTQYF,TRBD2,TRBJ2-3,TRBV5-4
CASSATIGTDTQYF,NA,TRBJ2-3,TRBV19
CASSLVRVASGNTIYF,NA,TRBJ1-3,TRBV7-9
CASSLFSGQSYGGYTF,NA,TRBJ1-2,TRBV5-1
CASSVRTDGGYGYTF,NA,TRBJ1-2,TRBV19
CASRNLGHANEKLFF,NA,TRBJ1-4,TRBV2
CASQTRRGLAINEQFF,NA,TRBJ2-1,TRBV7-9
CASSVGPSGGDTQYF,TRBD2,TRBJ2-3,TRBV9
CASSSPSGGYLSGNTIYF,NA,TRBJ1-3,TRBV5-5
CATVNWRYGYTF,NA,TRBJ1-2,TRBV19
CASSLAGRGFSGANVLTF,NA,TRBJ2-6,TRBV27
CASSFSLYGVNTEAFF,NA,TRBJ1-1,TRBV27
CASRRETGAYGYTF,NA,TRBJ1-2,TRBV5-1
CASSPTGLHTEAFF,TRBD1,TRBJ1-1,TRBV7-9
CASTVTQGYSYEQYF,NA,TRBJ2-7,TRBV6-4
CAWSTSGTPPYEQYF,NA,TRBJ2-7,TRBV30
CASSFAGTGGNQPQHF,TRBD1,TRBJ1-5,TRBV7-9
CASSFSEGPYQPQHF,NA,TRBJ1-5,TRBV7-8
CASRSEAGTYEQYF,NA,TRBJ2-7,TRBV28
CAWTVSGANVLTF,NA,TRBJ2-6,TRBV30
CASSQETRTGELFF,NA,TRBJ2-2,TRBV7-9